The T cell receptor beta chain under discussion was sequenced for a study of Ad26.COV2.S vaccination and SARS-CoV-2 variants. Assay: immunoSEQ multiplex PCR; the TCRdb copy retains only in-frame clones and omits some. Here the sample spans about 370,000 clones, about 88% being singletons. Treatment meaning: approximately 18 received Ad26.COV2.S at low or high dose, single or two shots; 5 received placebo; per-sample allocation not given. Specimen acquisition occurred on day 63 following the initial vaccine or placebo injection. This CDR3 region has 15 residues. The germline CDR1 and CDR2 sequences are SGHNT and YYREEE (reference sequence). The V and J ends lost 4 bases and 5 bases respectively, with 19 bases between them.

Sequencing was performed on peripheral blood, taken in a trial of Ad26.COV2.S vaccine versus placebo. The rearrangement uses TRBV5-4 and TRBJ2-7; either TRBD1 or TRBD2 may fit D (6 bases each). This sequence originates from a person between 18 and 65 years old who received the Ad26.COV2.S COVID-19 vaccine or a placebo. Written as DNA, the CDR3 is TGTGCCAGCAGCCCAAGGCCTCGGGGGCCAGACGAGCAGTACTTC. The encoded protein is CASSPRPRGPDEQYF.